These T cell receptor beta chains were read from a single sample in a study of early T cells in non-severe SARS-CoV-2 infection. Using its own MiXCR run on the 5' RACE reads, TCRdb lists one record per CDR3 protein. This sample has about 30,000 distinct CDR3 sequences, with about 3.9% found just once. The material sequenced was whole blood. These receptors came from an adult who was a healthcare worker with PCR-confirmed SARS-CoV-2 infection or an uninfected control (not recorded which). Both conserved end residues are part of each CDR3.

v_gene,CDR3aa
TRBV24-1,CAAQGSGSTDTQYF
TRBV4-1,CASSQDASGWYGYTF
TRBV30,CAWNLWRGTLYNEQFF
TRBV5-1,CASSPGRSMNTEAFF
TRBV7-3,CASSTGLGTEAFF
TRBV25-1,CASSGQGSADTQYF
TRBV29-1,CGGQDTEAFF
TRBV9,CASSVGQLAIDEQFF
TRBV12-3/TRBV12-4,CASTQTVTKNIQYF
TRBV7-2,CASNLPGQHYNEQFF
TRBV10-3,CATGTSAPDTQYF
TRBV9,CASSDSTGTNEKLFF
TRBV15,CATSIRQGQVEQYF
TRBV15,CATRGPAEAFF
TRBV19,CASSIESGRPDTQYF
TRBV18,CASSPGVVNSNQPQHF
TRBV6-1,CASSEYEQFF
TRBV12-3/TRBV12-4,CASSPQGPAEAFF
TRBV7-8,CASRRASGASWGQETQYF
TRBV6-4,CASKGEGMNTEAFF
TRBV11-2,CASSSTQGVGPGMNTEAFF
TRBV7-2,CASSFSLASSLNTDTQYF
TRBV28,CASSLFGGEQYF
TRBV11-1,CASSPTGQVYGYTF
TRBV3-1,CASSPGGAGTEAFF
TRBV4-1,CASSQDRGGGSPLHF
TRBV12-5,CASGKDSPNLYGYTF
TRBV3-2,CASSQEGFTVVKSTEAFF
TRBV2,CASDGEVTEAFF
TRBV4-3,CASSQDPDSKRSPLHF
TRBV5-4,CASSLLAGAWNEQFF
TRBV12-3/TRBV12-4,CASSYRVNTGELFF
TRBV6-1,CASTKRLDSGNTIYF
TRBV12-3/TRBV12-4,CASKLTGTGYEQYF
TRBV29-1,CSVGSGTSGFTGELFF
TRBV29-1,CSVEGYPEAFF
TRBV7-6,CASSFGPGNEKLFF
TRBV6-4,CASSLLAGGSTDTQYF
TRBV10-3,CAISESLVGASTDTQYF
TRBV10-3,CAISESEDYGYTF
TRBV28,CAGSRDIQPQHF
TRBV3-1,CASSHHKGETQYF
TRBV4-1,CASSQGADRSSYEQYF
TRBV12-3/TRBV12-4,CASAHARTGELFF
TRBV3-1,CASSTGQARVNSPLHF
TRBV3-1,CASGAGQAGEQYF
TRBV6-5,CASSKDSSTLWGYTF
TRBV12-3/TRBV12-4,CASSRRARGETQYF
TRBV11-2,CASSLLRGVRLYEQFF
TRBV21-1,CASKARGTSGIYEQYF
TRBV5-6,CASSWGTGDTDTQYF